This is a list of T cell receptor beta chains from one sample in a study of vaccination and CD4 T cells after COVID-19. TCRdb called the PCR reads again in MiXCR, with one record for every CDR3 protein. The data contain about 6,600 distinct CDR3 sequences, under 55% of them singletons. These receptors' targets are unknown. Sequences were obtained from CD4+ T cells from blood, cultured in vitro. Receptor source: a human donor in good health. The conserved cysteine and the conserved F or W are not part of the CDR3 here.

CDR3aa	v_gene	j_gene
AWKVIEAF	TRBV30	TRBJ1-1
ASKRRDSTDTQY	TRBV4-3	TRBJ2-3
ASRKSGGDNEQF	TRBV7-2	TRBJ2-1
ASSLARRASPLH	TRBV12-3/TRBV12-4	TRBJ1-6
AWSLGGGEQY	TRBV30	TRBJ2-7
SARDQLTQY	TRBV20-1	TRBJ2-3
ASSLVGPDTQY	TRBV12-3/TRBV12-4	TRBJ2-3
ASSSLAGFYNEQF	TRBV19	TRBJ2-1
SVLTGSSYNSPLH	TRBV29-1	TRBJ1-6
ASSPSPGDYGYT	TRBV19	TRBJ1-2
AISESIASGRDNEQF	TRBV10-3	TRBJ2-1
ASSGLAGGRGEQF	TRBV6-1	TRBJ2-1
ASSLDFSANYGYT	TRBV5-1	TRBJ1-2
ASSLGRGLQETQY	TRBV18	TRBJ2-5
ASSRQNTGELF	TRBV18	TRBJ2-2
AISESRGSTDTQY	TRBV10-3	TRBJ2-3
ASSQTKSTGTEAF	TRBV5-4	TRBJ1-1
ASSLAAEEQF	TRBV5-4	TRBJ2-1
ASSQGQGRRGYT	TRBV4-1	TRBJ1-2
ATGLIGGATGGYT	TRBV27	TRBJ1-2
ASGSTPGQDIKETQY	TRBV12-5	TRBJ2-5
ASSTRGGWNTEAF	TRBV6-2/TRBV6-3	TRBJ1-1
AISSPQGVLTDTQY	TRBV10-3	TRBJ2-3
ASSHQGDNQPQH	TRBV6-1	TRBJ1-5
ASSGSGQETQY	TRBV6-1	TRBJ2-5
ASSEGTGSNTGELF	TRBV6-1	TRBJ2-2
ASISGQGRGYEQY	TRBV6-2/TRBV6-3	TRBJ2-7
ASRTFYEQY	TRBV6-2/TRBV6-3	TRBJ2-7
ASSEQGGNQPQH	TRBV6-1	TRBJ1-5
ASSLSATGGTEAF	TRBV27	TRBJ1-1
ASSLVWDEQF	TRBV7-2	TRBJ2-1
SARRQGDAKNIQY	TRBV20-1	TRBJ2-4
ASSLGLVNEQF	TRBV5-1	TRBJ2-1
ASSIGGQGTFTDTQY	TRBV19	TRBJ2-3
ASSHSRRGGSYNEQF	TRBV4-3	TRBJ2-1
ASSPVGGTNYGYT	TRBV7-2	TRBJ1-2
ASISGSGNTIY	TRBV28	TRBJ1-3
ATSRPSGPDNEQF	TRBV15	TRBJ2-1
ASTQNGSPEQY	TRBV12-3/TRBV12-4	TRBJ2-7
ASSVGDRVKGYT	TRBV2	TRBJ1-2
ASSYGAGGAWTGPQH	TRBV6-2/TRBV6-3	TRBJ1-5
ASSEEYRGYGYT	TRBV2	TRBJ1-2
ASSPTGRLTDTQY	TRBV18	TRBJ2-3
ASSYAKGPVAVYNEQF	TRBV6-5	TRBJ2-1
ASSNVQSGPLSYNSPLH	TRBV21-1	TRBJ1-6
ATTRALSGNTIY	TRBV15	TRBJ1-3
ASSLVGGTNIQY	TRBV7-9	TRBJ2-4
ASSPFLGGTEAF	TRBV7-2	TRBJ1-1
ASSAGGPSTDTQY	TRBV7-2	TRBJ2-3
ASSLGGNTEAF	TRBV5-1	TRBJ1-1
ASTVGLNTEAF	TRBV9	TRBJ1-1
ASRSSLMNTEAF	TRBV6-2/TRBV6-3	TRBJ1-1